This TCR beta chain was found in a study of CD8 T cells in ankylosing spondylitis. Points from the study as a whole: It appeared that ankylosing spondylitis blood was characterized by a TCR beta motif of fewer than ten highly homologous variants.

CDR3 length: 17 residues. CDR1 and CDR2 (germline): LGHDT, YNNKEL (reference sequence). Trimming took 0 bases from V and 7 from J, leaving 22 bases between them. Generation of TCR beta libraries employed quantitative 5'-RACE incorporating molecular barcodes. Each CDR3 protein is one row after TCRdb ran MiXCR on the 5' RACE reads. The sample records 700,000 to 850,000 distinct CDR3 sequences, approximately 12% being singletons. Worth noting for this clonotype: Its antigen is not known.

This TCR was sampled from a male donor with ankylosing spondylitis. The chain links TRBV3-1 to TRBJ2-7, with D perhaps given as TRBD1 or TRBD2 (7 bases each). The specimen was blood, either unsorted or a sorted T cell fraction (not recorded which). CDR3 in DNA: TGTGCCAGCAGCCAAGAAGGGAGTGGGAGGGGGCTCTGGGAGCAGTACTTC. It codes for CASSQEGSGRGLWEQYF.